This record covers a single T cell receptor beta chain. Method: immunoSEQ multiplex PCR; TCRdb's copy keeps in-frame clones and lacks some. The sample has around 51,000 clones; roughly 80% are singletons. This entry belongs to a study of control samples from healthy donors and cancer patients. Germline V gives CDR1 SGHNT, CDR2 YYREEE (reference sequence). The CDR3 spans 14 residues. J gave up 1 base and V 5 bases, and 2 bases lay outside the gene matches. The sequencing input was blood. The rearrangement links TRBV5-4 to TRBJ2-7, with 11 bases matching TRBD2. The sequence came from a man in his sixties or seventies in good health. The CDR3 protein is CASSLAGGSYEQYF. The CDR3 DNA follows: TGTGCCAGCAGTCTAGCGGGGGGTTCCTACGAGCAGTACTTC.